This T cell receptor (beta chain) stems from a study of OX40 agonist ivuxolimab in advanced cancers. Background on the study: The study reported partial responses in three patients: one hepatocellular carcinoma, two cutaneous melanoma.

TCRdb's table, derived via immunoSEQ multiplex PCR, lists solely in-frame clones and lacks some. The sample includes some 73,000 clones, approximately 90% seen only once; the top ten take 11%. On this clone itself: Its antigen is not known. Distinct nucleotide sequences in the sample also encode this CDR3.

CDR1 is LNHDA and CDR2 is SQIVND in the germline V gene (reference sequence). The CDR3 is 14 amino acids. After removal of 2 bases from V and 3 bases from J, the junction contained 0 bases not matched to a gene. Patients were ineligible given autoimmune disease history or systemic immunosuppression. Overall study findings and caveats: At doses 0.1 to 3.0 mg/kg, CD4+ and CD8+ clones expanded. Partial responders at 0.1-3.0 mg/kg showed near-lowest clonal expansion.

Sequenced here: CD4+ or CD8+ T cells sorted from blood, sampled in a trial of the OX40 agonist ivuxolimab. The sequence came from an adult with an advanced solid tumor such as melanoma, head and neck, liver or kidney cancer. The chain employs TRBV19 and TRBJ2-7; 11 positions match TRBD2. CDR3 sequence: CASSITSGSYEQYF. CDR3 nucleotide sequence: TGTGCCAGTAGTATAACTAGCGGGAGCTACGAGCAGTACTTC.